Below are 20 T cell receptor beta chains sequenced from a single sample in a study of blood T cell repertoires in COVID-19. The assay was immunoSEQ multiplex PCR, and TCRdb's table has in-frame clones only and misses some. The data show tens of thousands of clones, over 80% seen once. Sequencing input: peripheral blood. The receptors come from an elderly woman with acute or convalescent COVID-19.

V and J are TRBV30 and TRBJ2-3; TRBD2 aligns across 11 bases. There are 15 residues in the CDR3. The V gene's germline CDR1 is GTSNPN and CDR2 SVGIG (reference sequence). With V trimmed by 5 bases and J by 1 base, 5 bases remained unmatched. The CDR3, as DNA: TGTGCCTGGCGCCCGGGACTAGCGGGCACAGATACGCAGTATTTT. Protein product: CAWRPGLAGTDTQYF. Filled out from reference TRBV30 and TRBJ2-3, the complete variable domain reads SQTIHQWPATLVQPVGSPLSLECTVEGTSNPNLYWYRQAAGRGLQLLFYSVGIGQISSEVPQNLSASRPQDRQFILSSKKLLLSDSGFYLCAWRPGLAGTDTQYFGPGTRLTVL.

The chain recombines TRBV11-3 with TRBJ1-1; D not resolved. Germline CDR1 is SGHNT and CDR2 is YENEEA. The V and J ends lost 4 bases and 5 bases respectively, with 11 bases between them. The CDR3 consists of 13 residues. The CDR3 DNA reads TGTGCCAGCAGCTCCGTCGCGTCAACTGAAGCTTTCTTT. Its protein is CASSSVASTEAFF.

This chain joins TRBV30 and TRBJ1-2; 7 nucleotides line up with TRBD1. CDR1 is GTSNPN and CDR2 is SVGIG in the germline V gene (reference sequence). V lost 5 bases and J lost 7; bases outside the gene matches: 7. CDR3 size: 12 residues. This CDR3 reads CAWRTGVGGYTF. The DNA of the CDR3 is TGTGCCTGGCGAACAGGGGTTGGTGGCTACACCTTC.

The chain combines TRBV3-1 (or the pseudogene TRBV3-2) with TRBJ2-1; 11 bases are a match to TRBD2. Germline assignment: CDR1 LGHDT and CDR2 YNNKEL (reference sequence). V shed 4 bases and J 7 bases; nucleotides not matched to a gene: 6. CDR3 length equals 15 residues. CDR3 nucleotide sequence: TGTGCCAGCAGCCGACTAGCGGGATCCCTGAATGAGCAGTTCTTC. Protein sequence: CASSRLAGSLNEQFF.

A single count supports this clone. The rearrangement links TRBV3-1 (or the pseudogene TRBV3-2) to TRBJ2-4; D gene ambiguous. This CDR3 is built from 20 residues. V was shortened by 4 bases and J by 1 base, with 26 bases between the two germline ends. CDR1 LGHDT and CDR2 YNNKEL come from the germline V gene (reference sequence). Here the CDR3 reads CASSPLHPRSRPMAKNIQYF. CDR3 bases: TGTGCCAGCAGCCCCCTTCATCCGAGGTCGCGACCAATGGCCAAAAACATTCAGTACTTC.

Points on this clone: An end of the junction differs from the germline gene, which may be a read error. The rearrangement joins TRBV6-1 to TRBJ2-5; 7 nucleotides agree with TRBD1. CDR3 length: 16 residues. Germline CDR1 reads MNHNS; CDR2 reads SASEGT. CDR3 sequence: CANSEALTGFQETQYF. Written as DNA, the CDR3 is TGTGCCAACAGTGAAGCCCTGACAGGGTTCCAAGAGACCCAGTACTTC.

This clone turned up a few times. Here the CDR3 DNA reads TGCGCCAGCAGTGAGTCGTTGGCTTTCTGGGAAAAACTGTTTTTT. Translating it yields CASSESLAFWEKLFF. The rearrangement links TRBV10-2 to TRBJ1-4; D is undetermined. Trimming stripped 0 bases from V and 8 bases from J, with 13 bases between. The length of the CDR3 is 15 residues. Germline V gene sequence: CDR1 WSHSY, CDR2 SAAADI.

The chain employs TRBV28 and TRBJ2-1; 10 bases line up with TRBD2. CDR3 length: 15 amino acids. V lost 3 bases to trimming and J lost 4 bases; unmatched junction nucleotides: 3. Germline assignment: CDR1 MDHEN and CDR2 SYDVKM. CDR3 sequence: CASSFPSGGYNEQFF. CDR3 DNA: TGTGCCAGCAGTTTCCCTAGCGGGGGTTACAATGAGCAGTTCTTC. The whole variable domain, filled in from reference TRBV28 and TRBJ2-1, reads DVKVTQSSRYLVKRTGEKVFLECVQDMDHENMFWYRQDPGLGLRLIYFSYDVKMKEKGDIPEGYSVSREKKERFSLILESASTNQTSMYLCASSFPSGGYNEQFFGPGTRLTVL.

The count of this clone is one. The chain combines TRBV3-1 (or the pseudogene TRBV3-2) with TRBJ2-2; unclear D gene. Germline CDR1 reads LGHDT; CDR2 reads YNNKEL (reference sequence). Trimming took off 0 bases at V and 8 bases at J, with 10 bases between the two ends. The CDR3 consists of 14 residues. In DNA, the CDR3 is TGTGCCAGCAGCCAAGAGAGGCTTGGGGGGGAGCTGTTTTTT. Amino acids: CASSQERLGGELFF.

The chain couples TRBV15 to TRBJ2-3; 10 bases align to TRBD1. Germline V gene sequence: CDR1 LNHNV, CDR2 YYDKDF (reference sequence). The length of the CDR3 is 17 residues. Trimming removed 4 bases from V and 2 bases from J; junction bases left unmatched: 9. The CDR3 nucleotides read TGTGCCACCAGCATTAACCCGGGACAGGGGTTCACAGATACGCAGTATTTT. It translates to CATSINPGQGFTDTQYF. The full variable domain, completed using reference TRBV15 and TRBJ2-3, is DAMVIQNPRYQVTQFGKPVTLSCSQTLNHNVMYWYQQKSSQAPKLLFHYYDKDFNNEADTPDNFQSRRPNTSFCFLDIRSPGLGDTAMYLCATSINPGQGFTDTQYFGPGTRLTVL.

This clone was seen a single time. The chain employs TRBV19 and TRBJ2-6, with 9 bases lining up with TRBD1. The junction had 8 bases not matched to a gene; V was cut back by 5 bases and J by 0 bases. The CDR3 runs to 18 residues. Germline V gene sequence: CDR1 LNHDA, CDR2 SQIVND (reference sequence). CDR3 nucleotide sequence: TGTGCCAGTAGTCCCGGACAGGGGCGCAGCTCTGGGGCCAACGTCCTGACTTTC. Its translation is CASSPGQGRSSGANVLTF.

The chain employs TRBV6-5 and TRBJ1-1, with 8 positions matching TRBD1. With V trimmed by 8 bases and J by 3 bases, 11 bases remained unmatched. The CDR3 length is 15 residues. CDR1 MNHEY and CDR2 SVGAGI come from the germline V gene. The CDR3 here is CASSNQGARDTEAFF. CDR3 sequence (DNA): TGTGCCAGCTCTAATCAGGGGGCGCGAGACACTGAAGCTTTCTTT.

The CDR3 sequence is CASSPRTGGGNGYTF. The DNA of the CDR3 is TGTGCCAGCAGCCCACGGACAGGGGGCGGCAATGGCTACACCTTC. The chain couples TRBV9 to TRBJ1-2, with TRBD1 matching over 11 bases. Germline CDR1 is SGDLS and CDR2 is YYNGEE. This CDR3 has 15 amino acids. Trimming took 4 bases from V and 6 from J; bases not matched to a gene: 8.

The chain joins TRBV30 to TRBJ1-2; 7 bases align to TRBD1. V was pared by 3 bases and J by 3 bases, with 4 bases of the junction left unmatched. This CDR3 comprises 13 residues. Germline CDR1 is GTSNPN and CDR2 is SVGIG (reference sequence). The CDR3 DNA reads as TGTGCCTGGAGCCAAGACAGGGACTATGGCTACACCTTC. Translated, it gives CAWSQDRDYGYTF.

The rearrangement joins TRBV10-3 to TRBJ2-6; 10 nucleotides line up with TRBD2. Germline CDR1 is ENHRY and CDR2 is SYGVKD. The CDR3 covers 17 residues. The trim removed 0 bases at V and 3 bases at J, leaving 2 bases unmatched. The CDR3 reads CAISESASGSGANVLTF. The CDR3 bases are TGTGCCATCAGTGAGTCGGCTAGCGGGAGTGGGGCCAACGTCCTGACTTTC.

CDR3: CASSFPRGTQYF. The CDR3 coding sequence is TGCGCCAGCAGCTTCCCTAGGGGTACGCAGTATTTT. This sequence joins TRBV5-1 and TRBJ2-3, with D tentatively TRBD1 (5 bases). Trimming cost V 2 bases and J 8 bases, with 9 bases left between them. Germline CDR1 SGHRS, CDR2 YFSETQ. This CDR3 comprises 12 residues. The full variable domain, rest sourced from reference TRBV5-1 and TRBJ2-3, is KAGVTQTPRYLIKTRGQQVTLSCSPISGHRSVSWYQQTPGQGLQFLFEYFSETQRNKGNFPGRFSGRQFSNSRSEMNVSTLELGDSALYLCASSFPRGTQYFGPGTRLTVL.

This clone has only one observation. CDR3 sequence (DNA): TGTGCCAGCAGCAGGACTAGCGGCCCGATTTCCGGGGAGCTGTTTTTT. Its protein product is CASSRTSGPISGELFF. The genes are TRBV11-3 and TRBJ2-2, with TRBD2 matching over 10 bases. Per germline, CDR1 SGHNT and CDR2 YENEEA. V shed 5 bases and J 6 bases; nucleotides not matched to a gene: 9. The CDR3 extends over 16 amino acids.

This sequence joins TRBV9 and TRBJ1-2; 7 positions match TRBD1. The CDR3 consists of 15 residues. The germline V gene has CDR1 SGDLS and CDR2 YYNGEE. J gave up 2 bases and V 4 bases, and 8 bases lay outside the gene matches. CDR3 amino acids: CASSPRTGGNYGYTF. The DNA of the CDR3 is TGTGCCAGCAGCCCCCGGACAGGTGGGAACTATGGCTACACCTTC.

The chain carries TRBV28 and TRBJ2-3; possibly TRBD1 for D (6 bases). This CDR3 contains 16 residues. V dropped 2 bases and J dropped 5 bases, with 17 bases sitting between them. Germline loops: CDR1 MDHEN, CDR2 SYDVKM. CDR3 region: CASSLPETGRGDTQYF. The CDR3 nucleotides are TGTGCCAGCAGTTTACCCGAGACAGGCCGAGGAGATACGCAGTATTTT.

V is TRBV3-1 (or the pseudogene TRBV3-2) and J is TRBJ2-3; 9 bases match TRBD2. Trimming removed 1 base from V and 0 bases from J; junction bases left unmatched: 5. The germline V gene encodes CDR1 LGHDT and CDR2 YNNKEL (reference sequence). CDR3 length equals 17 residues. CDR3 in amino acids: CASSQVSSGASTDTQYF. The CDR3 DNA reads TGTGCCAGCAGCCAAGTGTCTAGCGGGGCCAGCACAGATACGCAGTATTTT.